This paragraph reports one T cell receptor (beta chain). As originally analysed: Amplification of reference gene primers provided the estimated nucleated cell counts. Sequencing used immunoSEQ multiplex PCR; TCRdb keeps in-frame clones, though not all of them. The V and J calls and clone size are taken from that table; D and trimming were inferred from the DNA. The sample carries over 150,000 clones, about 91% recorded once. The data are from a study of blood T cell repertoires in COVID-19. Study-level information: Sample material is recorded as cDNA or gDNA derived from T cells, B-cell-depleted T cells, or PBMCs.

This CDR3 contains 15 residues. Trimming took 7 bases from V and 5 from J; bases not matched to a gene: 11. CDR1 is MDHEN, CDR2 SYDVKM, per germline. The sequencing input was peripheral blood. The chain carries TRBV28 and TRBJ1-5; 7 bases align to TRBD1. This sequence was found in an older woman who had recovered from COVID-19. DNA for the CDR3: TGTGCCAGCACCCCCCCGGGACAGCCGTATCAGCCCCAGCATTTT. This encodes CASTPPGQPYQPQHF.